The 22 T cell receptor beta chains reported below all come from one sample, sequenced in a study of T cell responses to AZD1222 COVID-19 vaccine. Clones were sequenced by immunoSEQ multiplex PCR, and TCRdb holds only the in-frame ones, with some missing. The sample includes under 200,000 clones, about 92% of them seen just once. Material: peripheral blood, obtained 28 days after the second dose of the MenACWY control vaccine. The receptor source for this set is an adult who received the MenACWY meningococcal vaccine as a control.

The CDR3 spells CASLVGGRNTEAFF. DNA of the CDR3: TGTGCCAGCCTAGTGGGGGGACGGAACACTGAAGCTTTCTTT. The gene calls are TRBV11-2 and TRBJ1-1, with D tentatively TRBD1 (5 bases). Germline CDR1 reads SGHAT; CDR2 reads FQNNGV. This CDR3 contains 14 residues. The V end lost 8 bases, the J end lost 1 base, and 14 bases lay between the germline ends.

The V gene is TRBV2, the J gene TRBJ1-1; a possible D gene is TRBD1 (6 bases). CDR1 SNHLY and CDR2 FYNNEI come from the germline V gene. V lost 8 bases, J lost 0 bases, and 10 bases lay in between. The CDR3 extends over 13 amino acids. The CDR3 loop reads CASATGMNTEAFF. CDR3 in DNA: TGTGCCAGCGCGACAGGAATGAACACTGAAGCTTTCTTT.

The rearrangement links TRBV19 to TRBJ2-4; 9 bases align to TRBD2. The CDR3 sequence is 20 residues long. Trimming cost V 5 bases and J 2 bases; bases outside gene matches: 19. Germline CDR1 and CDR2: LNHDA and SQIVND (reference sequence). CDR3 in amino acids: CASSQRASGTSTYSKNIQYF. The CDR3 coding sequence is TGTGCCAGTAGTCAGAGGGCTAGCGGGACCTCGACCTACTCCAAAAACATTCAGTACTTC.

V gene TRBV27 combines with J gene TRBJ1-6; D perhaps matches TRBD1 (5 bases). Germline values: CDR1 MNHEY, CDR2 SMNVEV (reference sequence). The CDR3 consists of 14 residues. V was cut by 3 bases and J by 7 bases, with 10 bases left in between. CDR3 DNA: TGTGCCAGCAGTTTGGACAACCGAAATTCACCCCTCCACTTT. It is translated as CASSLDNRNSPLHF.

Remarks on this clone: The sample carries other DNA sequences with the same CDR3. The chain joins TRBV5-1 to TRBJ2-7; 8 bases align to TRBD1. Looked up from germline, CDR1 is SGHRS and CDR2 is YFSETQ. V shed 4 bases and J 2 bases; nucleotides not matched to a gene: 2. This CDR3 is built from 13 residues. CDR3 sequence (DNA): TGCGCCAGCAGCCCGGACAGGGCCTACGAGCAGTACTTC. It codes for CASSPDRAYEQYF.

This chain joins TRBV6-2 or TRBV6-3 and TRBJ2-2; D is undetermined. The CDR3 is 14 amino acids. The V gene lost 6 bases and the J gene lost 4 bases, with 12 bases spanning the gap. Germline V lookup: CDR1 MNHEY, CDR2 SVGEGT. The CDR3: CASSLSITTGELFF. CDR3 bases: TGTGCCAGCAGCCTCTCGATCACCACCGGGGAGCTGTTTTTT.

The chain has TRBV4-3 and TRBJ2-7; TRBD2 matches at 9 bases. Germline V gene sequence: CDR1 LGHNA, CDR2 YSLEER. With 0 bases clipped from V and 3 bases from J, the junction kept 18 bases outside the gene matches. This CDR3 has 20 amino acids. The chain's CDR3 is CASSQDLRSGMVAGDYEQYF. In DNA form, the CDR3 reads TGCGCCAGCAGCCAAGATCTTCGATCTGGTATGGTAGCGGGAGACTACGAGCAGTACTTC.

The chain recombines TRBV4-2 with TRBJ2-1, with D perhaps TRBD2 (6 bases). CDR3 size: 16 residues. V was pared by 1 base and J by 3 bases, with 13 bases between. Germline V gene lookup returns CDR1 LGHNA and CDR2 YNFKEQ. CDR3 sequence reads: CASSQGSGVDYNEQFF. CDR3 DNA sequence: TGTGCCAGCAGCCAAGGTTCGGGAGTGGACTACAATGAGCAGTTCTTC.

The gene calls are TRBV29-1 and TRBJ2-2; TRBD1 aligns across 7 bases. Germline assignment: CDR1 SQVTM and CDR2 ANQGSEA. V trimming: 6 bases; J trimming: 1 base; junction bases outside the gene matches: 5. The CDR3 contains 14 residues. This CDR3 is CSVPRDRNTGELFF. The CDR3 DNA is TGCAGCGTCCCCCGGGACAGGAACACCGGGGAGCTGTTTTTT.

This rearrangement joins TRBV29-1 to TRBJ1-4; 7 nucleotides align to TRBD1. V lost 5 bases to trimming and J lost 8 bases; unmatched junction nucleotides: 8. This CDR3 comprises 13 residues. CDR1 SQVTM and CDR2 ANQGSEA come from the germline V gene. CDR3 nucleotides: TGCAGCGTTATTCAGGGGGGGGACGAAAAACTGTTTTTT. It codes for CSVIQGGDEKLFF.

This chain connects TRBV7-9 to TRBJ2-7; D might be TRBD1 or TRBD2, each matching 5 bases. Germline CDR1 and CDR2: SEHNR and FQNEAQ (reference sequence). V was shortened by 5 bases and J by 4 bases, with 27 bases between the two germline ends. The CDR3 has 18 amino acids. The CDR3 DNA follows: TGTGCCAGCAGCACCACAATTCTCCGGGACGGACTGAGTTACGAGCAGTACTTC. Translated: CASSTTILRDGLSYEQYF. The complete variable domain, with remaining parts taken from reference TRBV7-9 and TRBJ2-7, reads DTGVSQNPRHKITKRGQNVTFRCDPISEHNRLYWYRQTLGQGPEFLTYFQNEAQLEKSRLLSDRFSAERPKGSFSTLEIQRTEQGDSAMYLCASSTTILRDGLSYEQYFGPGTRLTVT.

The V call is TRBV7-6, the J call TRBJ1-5, with D perhaps matching TRBD1 (6 bases). Trimming removed 5 bases from V and 5 bases from J, with 22 bases in between. CDR3 size: 17 residues. CDR1 is SGHVS and CDR2 is FNYEAQ in the germline V gene. The CDR3 nucleotides read TGTGCCAGCAGCGGTAAGGCAACGACAGGTGGGGATCAGCCCCAGCATTTT. It encodes CASSGKATTGGDQPQHF.

The V gene is TRBV30, the J gene TRBJ1-5; D is possibly TRBD1 (5 bases). Trimming stripped 5 bases from V and 4 bases from J, with 12 bases between. In germline, CDR1 is GTSNPN, CDR2 SVGIG (reference sequence). The CDR3 is 13 amino acids. The DNA for the CDR3 is TGTGCCTGGCAGACAGTGGAAAATCAGCCCCAGCATTTT. It encodes CAWQTVENQPQHF.

The chain couples TRBV24-1 to TRBJ2-6; TRBD2 might be the D (6 bases). V was clipped by 5 bases and J by 0 bases, with 13 bases between them. CDR3 length equals 17 residues. Germline CDR1 reads KGHDR; CDR2 reads SFDVKD. The CDR3 is CATSVAGSISGANVLTF. CDR3 in DNA: TGTGCCACCAGTGTGGCGGGGTCAATCTCTGGGGCCAACGTCCTGACTTTC.

This rearrangement joins TRBV7-3 to TRBJ1-1; D unresolved. Germline-derived CDR1 and CDR2 are SGHTA and FQGTGA. Trimming took 4 bases from V and 4 from J, leaving 10 bases between them. The CDR3 extends over 13 amino acids. The CDR3 spells CASSSNPGTEAFF. The CDR3, as DNA: TGTGCCAGCAGCTCAAATCCCGGCACTGAAGCTTTCTTT.

V is TRBV7-3 and J is TRBJ1-1; 9 bases match TRBD1. This CDR3 spans 15 amino acids. Germline assignment: CDR1 SGHTA and CDR2 FQGTGA. V lost 5 bases, J lost 3 bases, and 7 bases stayed unmatched. The CDR3: CASSVQGARDTEAFF. In DNA, the CDR3 is TGTGCCAGCAGCGTACAGGGGGCGCGAGACACTGAAGCTTTCTTT.

V and J are TRBV7-2 and TRBJ2-7; 10 nucleotides align to TRBD1. The ends lost 4 bases at V and 4 bases at J; junction bases unmatched: 10. The germline V gene has CDR1 SGHTA and CDR2 FQGNSA. The CDR3 is made up of 16 amino acids. DNA for the CDR3: TGTGCCAGCAGCTCTCCTCGGACAGGGGGACAGTACGAGCAGTACTTC. Its translation: CASSSPRTGGQYEQYF.

The V gene is TRBV30, the J gene TRBJ2-7; 7 nucleotides match TRBD1. With V trimmed by 3 bases and J by 4 bases, 9 bases remained unmatched. Germline-derived CDR1 and CDR2 are GTSNPN and SVGIG (reference sequence). The CDR3 is 14 amino acids. The CDR3: CAWSTGAAWYEQYF. The CDR3 DNA follows: TGTGCCTGGAGCACAGGGGCGGCTTGGTACGAGCAGTACTTC.

In this sample, this clone turned up a few times. DNA of the CDR3: TGTGCCTGGAGTGTAACTAGCGGGAGCGCGGGGCTCGACGAGCAGTACTTC. The encoded protein is CAWSVTSGSAGLDEQYF. The chain joins TRBV30 to TRBJ2-7; 11 positions match TRBD2. The CDR3 spans 17 residues. Per the germline V gene, CDR1 is GTSNPN and CDR2 is SVGIG (reference sequence). The ends lost 0 bases at V and 5 bases at J; junction bases unmatched: 12.

The chain recombines TRBV4-3 with TRBJ1-2; 8 positions match TRBD1. Germline CDR1 is LGHNA and CDR2 is YSLEER. J was trimmed by 3 bases and V by 4 bases; bases with no gene match: 4. There are 14 residues in the CDR3. The CDR3 DNA reads TGCGCCAGCAGCCTTCTACAGGGGGACTATGGCTACACCTTC. Residues: CASSLLQGDYGYTF.

This clone was detected a few times. This chain uses TRBV12-3 or TRBV12-4 with TRBJ1-1, with D possibly TRBD1 on 5 matching bases. V was trimmed by 7 bases and J by 5 bases, leaving 11 bases between them. The CDR3 sequence is 12 residues long. CDR3 coding DNA: TGTGCCAGCACCTGGGGGGGGACTGAAGCTTTCTTT. This codes for CASTWGGTEAFF.

V and J are TRBV21-1 and TRBJ1-4; the table gives TRBD1 as D, unverified against the DNA. TRBV21-1 is an annotated pseudogene. There are 15 residues in the CDR3. This CDR3 reads CASSKEQVLCEKLFF. The CDR3 bases are TGTGCCAGCAGCAAGGAACAGGTATTGTGTGAAAAACTGTTTTTT.